Listed here is a single T cell receptor beta chain. It was with 60 Vbeta and 13 Jbeta primers that the PCR ran. TCRdb keeps only in-frame clones here, not all; method: immunoSEQ multiplex PCR. The table shows 180,000 or so clones, with 77% occurring only once. These data belong to a study of cytomegalovirus exposure and HLA in healthy donors. The ends lost 2 bases at V and 4 bases at J; junction bases unmatched: 7. CDR3 length: 16 amino acids. Germline loops: CDR1 SGHDT, CDR2 YYEEEE. The sequence came from a man aged 18 to 30 in good health and CMV-seronegative. The source material was PBMCs. The V gene is TRBV5-6, the J gene TRBJ2-2; 8 nucleotides match TRBD2. The CDR3 sequence is CASSFLGLGGTGELFF. The CDR3 DNA sequence: TGTGCCAGCAGCTTCCTGGGACTAGGAGGCACCGGGGAGCTGTTTTTT.